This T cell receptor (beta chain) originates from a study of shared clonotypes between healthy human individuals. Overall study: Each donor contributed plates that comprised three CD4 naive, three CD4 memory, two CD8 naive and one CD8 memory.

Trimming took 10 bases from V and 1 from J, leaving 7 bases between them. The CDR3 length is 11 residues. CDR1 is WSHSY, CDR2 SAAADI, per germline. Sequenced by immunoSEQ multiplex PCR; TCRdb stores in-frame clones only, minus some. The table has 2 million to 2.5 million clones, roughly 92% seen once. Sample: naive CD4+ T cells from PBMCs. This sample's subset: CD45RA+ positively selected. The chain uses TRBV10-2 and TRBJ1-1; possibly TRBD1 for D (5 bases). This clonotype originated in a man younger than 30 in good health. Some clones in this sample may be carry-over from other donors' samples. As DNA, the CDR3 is TGCGCCACCACAGGGAACACTGAAGCTTTCTTT. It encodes CATTGNTEAFF.